A selection of T cell receptor beta chains follows, all from one sample in a study of response to subunit inactivated influenza vaccine. In TCRdb, the RT-PCR reads were re-called with MiXCR into one record per CDR3 protein. The table includes fewer than 350,000 distinct CDR3 sequences, 21% detected once. The source material was PBMCs from blood, sampled about 19 months after vaccination. The receptors were sampled from a man between 45 and 75 years old who received an inactivated influenza vaccine. The CDR3 runs from the conserved cysteine through the conserved F or W. A D gene is named only where the DNA matches it firmly. Rows may omit the clone size; those that give it use once, few, many or a size class.

many	TRBV12-3/TRBV12-4	-	TRBJ1-2	TGTGCCAGCAGCGAGAGAATCATACAGGGTCTAACCTTC	CASSERIIQGLTF
few	TRBV20-1	-	TRBJ2-7	TGCAGTGCCCCAGATCGCTACGAGCAGTACTTC	CSAPDRYEQYF
-	TRBV20-1	-	TRBJ1-1	TGCAGTGCTAGAGAAGCAAGGACTGAAGCTTTCTTT	CSAREARTEAFF
few	TRBV6-2/TRBV6-3	-	TRBJ2-5	TGTGCCAGCAGTTACGACGGGGTCACCCAAGAGACCCAGTACTTC	CASSYDGVTQETQYF
few	TRBV3-1	-	TRBJ2-7	TGTGCCAGCAGCCAAGAGAGGGGGTTCGAGGGGAGCTCCTACGAGCAGTACTTC	CASSQERGFEGSSYEQYF
few	TRBV6-1	TRBD1	TRBJ1-2	TGTGCCAGCAGAGGGGACAGCCCTTTGAATGGCTACACCTTC	CASRGDSPLNGYTF
few	TRBV30	-	TRBJ1-2	TGTGCCTGGAGACCCTCTGGGGGAATGTATGGCTACACCTTC	CAWRPSGGMYGYTF
-	TRBV4-3	-	TRBJ2-1	TGCGCCAGCAGTCATCTAAGGGGGGGGCTGAATGAGCAGTTCTTC	CASSHLRGGLNEQFF
few	TRBV30	-	TRBJ2-7	TGTGCCTGCCCGACAGGGAGGCCCTACGAGCAGTACTTC	CACPTGRPYEQYF
many	TRBV16	-	TRBJ1-5	TGTGCCAGCAGCATCTCAGGGAGATTTGGCAATCAGCCCCAGCATTTT	CASSISGRFGNQPQHF